This TCR beta chain was obtained from a study of radiotherapy plus CTLA-4 blockade in lung cancer. Data came from immunoSEQ multiplex PCR; TCRdb stores just in-frame clones and leaves some out. The sample holds some 90,000 clones, under 85% seen once. This CDR3 has 16 amino acids. After removal of 4 bases from V and 3 bases from J, the junction contained 11 bases not matched to a gene. Germline V gives CDR1 SGDLS, CDR2 YYNGEE. Here the sequenced sample was peripheral blood, taken from a patient treated with radiotherapy plus ipilimumab. The rearrangement links TRBV9 to TRBJ2-5; 8 bases align to TRBD1. The sequence came from a human donor with non-small cell lung cancer who had stable disease on radiotherapy plus ipilimumab. The CDR3 sequence: CASSLHSDRVEETQYF. The CDR3, as DNA: TGTGCCAGCAGCCTACACTCGGACAGGGTTGAAGAGACCCAGTACTTC.